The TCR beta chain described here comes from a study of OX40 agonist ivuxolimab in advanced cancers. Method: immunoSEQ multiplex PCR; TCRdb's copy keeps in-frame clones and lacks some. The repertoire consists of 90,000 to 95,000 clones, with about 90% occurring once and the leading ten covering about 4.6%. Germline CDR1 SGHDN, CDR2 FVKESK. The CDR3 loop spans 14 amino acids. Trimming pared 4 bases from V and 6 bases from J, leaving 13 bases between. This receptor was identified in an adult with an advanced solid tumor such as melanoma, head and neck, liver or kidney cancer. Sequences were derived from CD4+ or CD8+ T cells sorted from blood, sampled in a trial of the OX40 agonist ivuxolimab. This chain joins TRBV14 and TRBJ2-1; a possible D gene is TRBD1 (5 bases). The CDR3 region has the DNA TGTGCCAGCAGCCCCAAGGGCAGGGCCAATGAGCAGTTCTTC. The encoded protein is CASSPKGRANEQFF. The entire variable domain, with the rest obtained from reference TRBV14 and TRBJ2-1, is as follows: EAGVTQFPSHSVIEKGQTVTLRCDPISGHDNLYWYRRVMGKEIKFLLHFVKESKQDESGMPNNRFLAERTGGTYSTLKVQPAELEDSGVYFCASSPKGRANEQFFGPGTRLTVL.